This is a list of T cell receptor beta chains from one sample in a study of a mutant IDH1 vaccine in newly diagnosed glioma. Some clones are missing from TCRdb's copy, which holds only in-frame ones; the method was immunoSEQ multiplex PCR. The top ten hold roughly 0.6% of the sample, which has around 92,000 clones, about 87% seen once. The sequences come from PBMCs, collected from a glioma patient treated with radiotherapy, temozolomide or both. All receptors derive from a woman aged 50 to 65 with glioma. CDR3s include the opening cysteine and the closing phenylalanine or tryptophan. Each record gives: V gene, clone size, J gene, D gene, CDR3 DNA, CDR3 protein. D genes are given only for firm matches. Not every row has a clone size; where given, it reads once, few, many or a size class.

V: TRBV19; size: NA; J: TRBJ2-1; D: TRBD2; DNA: TGTGCCAGTAGTGGGACTAGCGGGAGTTACAATGAGCAGTTCTTC; CDR3: CASSGTSGSYNEQFF
V: TRBV23-1; size: NA; J: TRBJ1-2; D: NA; DNA: TGCGCCAGCAGTCAATGCCTGACAGTCCTCTACACCTTC; CDR3: CASSQCLTVLYTF
V: TRBV10-3; size: NA; J: TRBJ1-4; D: TRBD1; DNA: TGTGCCATCAGTTTAACCGGGACAGCAAATGAAAAACTGTTTTTT; CDR3: CAISLTGTANEKLFF
V: TRBV10-3; size: NA; J: TRBJ2-3; D: TRBD1; DNA: TGTGCCATAACGGACAGGGAAGCGGCAGATACGCAGTATTTT; CDR3: CAITDREAADTQYF
V: TRBV5-1; size: NA; J: TRBJ1-5; D: TRBD1; DNA: TGCGCCAGCAGCTTGGAGACAGGGAGTAATCAGCCCCAGCATTTT; CDR3: CASSLETGSNQPQHF
V: TRBV11-3; size: NA; J: TRBJ2-5; D: TRBD1; DNA: TGTGCCAGCAGCTTAGGTGGGGACAGGAGAAAAGAGACCCAGTACTTC; CDR3: CASSLGGDRRKETQYF
V: TRBV10-1; size: NA; J: TRBJ2-2; D: TRBD2; DNA: TGCGCCAGCAAAGCGGGAAACACCGGGGAGCTGTTTTTT; CDR3: CASKAGNTGELFF
V: TRBV5-1; size: NA; J: TRBJ1-1; D: NA; DNA: TGCGCCAGCAGCAGGACAGTTAACACTGAAGCTTTCTTT; CDR3: CASSRTVNTEAFF
V: TRBV6-6; size: once; J: TRBJ2-4; D: NA; DNA: TGTGCCAGCAGTTCACCCACTTTAGCCAAAAACATTCAGTACTTC; CDR3: CASSSPTLAKNIQYF
V: TRBV19; size: NA; J: TRBJ1-2; D: TRBD1; DNA: TGTGCCAGTAGTCTAGACAGGGAAGTCGGCTACACCTTC; CDR3: CASSLDREVGYTF
V: TRBV18; size: NA; J: TRBJ2-7; D: TRBD2; DNA: TGTGCCAGCTCACCCCCGGGGGGGTCCTACGAGCAGTACTTC; CDR3: CASSPPGGSYEQYF
V: TRBV28; size: NA; J: TRBJ1-2; D: TRBD1; DNA: TGTGCCAGCAGTCTACAGGGGCTTGGCTACACCTTC; CDR3: CASSLQGLGYTF
V: TRBV20-1; size: few; J: TRBJ1-1; D: NA; DNA: TGCAGTGCTAGAGATCGGGAAACAGCTTTCTTT; CDR3: CSARDRETAFF
V: TRBV6-5; size: once; J: TRBJ2-7; D: NA; DNA: TGTGCCAGCAGTTCTGACCACTACGAGCAGTACTTC; CDR3: CASSSDHYEQYF
V: TRBV5-4; size: few; J: TRBJ2-7; D: NA; DNA: TGTGCCAGCAGCTTGTCGTCGGGCCAGTCCTACGAGCAGTACTTC; CDR3: CASSLSSGQSYEQYF
V: TRBV5-1; size: NA; J: TRBJ2-5; D: NA; DNA: TGCGCCAGCAGAGTGGGGCAGGTTAGAGAGACCCAGTACTTC; CDR3: CASRVGQVRETQYF
V: TRBV19; size: NA; J: TRBJ2-1; D: TRBD2; DNA: TGTGCCAGTAGTATAGCGGGAGGGACTTTCTACAATGAGCAGTTCTTC; CDR3: CASSIAGGTFYNEQFF
V: TRBV28; size: NA; J: TRBJ2-5; D: NA; DNA: TGTGCCAGCAGTTTCATTGAATGGGAGACCCAGTACTTC; CDR3: CASSFIEWETQYF
V: TRBV5-1; size: NA; J: TRBJ2-1; D: TRBD1; DNA: TGCGCCAGCAGCATACAGGGGGGAGGCAATGAGCAGTTCTTC; CDR3: CASSIQGGGNEQFF
V: TRBV27; size: NA; J: TRBJ2-1; D: NA; DNA: TGTGCCAGCAGTGCATACATGGGGGCCTACAATGAGCAGTTCTTC; CDR3: CASSAYMGAYNEQFF
V: TRBV11-2; size: NA; J: TRBJ2-1; D: NA; DNA: TGTGCCAGCAGCTTAGCGGGGTGGGATGAGCAGTTCTTC; CDR3: CASSLAGWDEQFF
V: TRBV7-2; size: few; J: TRBJ1-1; D: NA; DNA: TGTGCCAGCAGCCCATGGACAGTAAACACTGAAGCTTTCTTT; CDR3: CASSPWTVNTEAFF
V: TRBV5-1; size: NA; J: TRBJ2-5; D: TRBD1; DNA: TGCGCCAGCAGCTCCGGGACAGAAGAGACCCAGTACTTC; CDR3: CASSSGTEETQYF
V: TRBV29-1; size: NA; J: TRBJ2-1; D: NA; DNA: TGCAGCGTTGAACCAAAGGGCAATGAGCAGTTCTTC; CDR3: CSVEPKGNEQFF
V: TRBV19; size: NA; J: TRBJ2-1; D: NA; DNA: TGTGCCAGTAGTGCCGTAAGAGTTCTCCGAAGCGGCAATGAGCAGTTCTTC; CDR3: CASSAVRVLRSGNEQFF
V: TRBV5-6; size: NA; J: TRBJ2-1; D: TRBD2; DNA: TGTGCCAGCAGCTTCCGACTAGCGGGAGTTAGCTTCAATGAGCAGTTCTTC; CDR3: CASSFRLAGVSFNEQFF
V: TRBV10-3; size: NA; J: TRBJ1-1; D: TRBD1; DNA: TGTGCCATCAGTGAGTCGAAGGGACAGGGGTTCGCTGAAGCTTTCTTT; CDR3: CAISESKGQGFAEAFF
V: TRBV28; size: NA; J: TRBJ1-2; D: NA; DNA: TGTGCCAGTTCAATAATCCAACCTAACTATGGCTACACCTTC; CDR3: CASSIIQPNYGYTF
V: TRBV6-5; size: NA; J: TRBJ2-3; D: NA; DNA: TGTGCCAGCAGCAGGGACTGGAGCACAGATACGCAGTATTTT; CDR3: CASSRDWSTDTQYF
V: TRBV25-1; size: NA; J: TRBJ2-1; D: TRBD2; DNA: TGTGCCAGCAGTGAACTGCGGGAGGGCCCCTACAATGAGCAGTTCTTC; CDR3: CASSELREGPYNEQFF
V: TRBV21-1; size: NA; J: TRBJ1-1; D: NA; DNA: TGTGCCAGCAGCCCCCGGGACAGGGGCTGGGGAAGGGCCACTGAAGCTTTCTTT; CDR3: CASSPRDRGWGRATEAFF
V: TRBV5-8; size: NA; J: TRBJ2-1; D: TRBD1; DNA: TGTGCCAGCAGCGGGACAGGCTGGAATGAGCAGTTCTTC; CDR3: CASSGTGWNEQFF